This TCR beta chain is from a study of memory CD4+ T cells and cytomegalovirus serostatus. With respect to this clone: As yet, its antigen is unknown.

General study results and limits: Suggested: most of the CMV-linked TCR signature lies in CD4+ memory cells.

Single viable CD3+CD4+CD8-CD45RO+ cells were sorted as the memory CD4+ T cells. Donors' CMV status reflects serum IgG against pp150, pp28, p38, p52. CD4+ T cells were isolated by positive magnetic selection. V lost 0 bases, J lost 7 bases, and 7 bases lay in between. This CDR3 has 12 residues. Germline loops: CDR1 KGHSH, CDR2 LQKENI. Assay: immunoSEQ multiplex PCR; the TCRdb copy retains only in-frame clones and omits some. The sample contains tens of thousands of clones, roughly 82% of which appear only once. Sequenced: memory CD4+ T cells from blood. The gene calls are TRBV18 and TRBJ2-7; D is uncertain. The source of this sequence is an adult in good health and CMV-seronegative. The CDR3 sequence is CASSPPMGEQYF. The CDR3 coding sequence is TGTGCCAGCTCACCACCGATGGGGGAGCAGTACTTC. The full variable domain, with the rest looked up from reference TRBV18 and TRBJ2-7, is NAGVMQNPRHLVRRRGQEARLRCSPMKGHSHVYWYRQLPEEGLKFMVYLQKENIIDESGMPKERFSAEFPKEGPSILRIQQVVRGDSAAYFCASSPPMGEQYFGPGTRLTVT.